This TCR beta chain was retrieved from a study of identical twins. Study-wide points: Conclusions leaned on cross-sectional statistical analysis and did not track the same donors over time.

This clonotype showed up just a few times. Its target is not known. Using its own MiXCR run on the 5' RACE reads, TCRdb lists one record per CDR3 protein. There are under 900,000 distinct CDR3 sequences in the sample; around a sixth occur only once, and about an eighth lies in the top ten. The V segment lost 5 bases and the J segment 0 bases; nucleotides outside the gene matches: 6. CDR3 length equals 16 residues. These same data were also listed under a study on T cells expressing NK-cell markers. That paper notes: Investigators obtained TCR beta repertoires from sorted CD3+CD56+NKG2C+, CD3+CD56+NKG2C- and CD3+CD56-NKG2C+ T cells. A range of 1.0-7.0% of CD8+ T cells consisted of dominant NKG2C+ clonotypes in about six donors. The same clonotypes also predominated in the CD3+CD56-NKG2C+ fraction of a few donors.

The receptor's source is a woman aged 18-30 years in good health. Specimen: PBMCs. The chain employs TRBV12-3 or TRBV12-4 and TRBJ2-7, with 11 bases aligning to TRBD2. In nucleotides, the CDR3 is TGTGCCAGCAGTCCACTCACTAGCGGGAGCTCCTACGAGCAGTACTTC. Residues: CASSPLTSGSSYEQYF.